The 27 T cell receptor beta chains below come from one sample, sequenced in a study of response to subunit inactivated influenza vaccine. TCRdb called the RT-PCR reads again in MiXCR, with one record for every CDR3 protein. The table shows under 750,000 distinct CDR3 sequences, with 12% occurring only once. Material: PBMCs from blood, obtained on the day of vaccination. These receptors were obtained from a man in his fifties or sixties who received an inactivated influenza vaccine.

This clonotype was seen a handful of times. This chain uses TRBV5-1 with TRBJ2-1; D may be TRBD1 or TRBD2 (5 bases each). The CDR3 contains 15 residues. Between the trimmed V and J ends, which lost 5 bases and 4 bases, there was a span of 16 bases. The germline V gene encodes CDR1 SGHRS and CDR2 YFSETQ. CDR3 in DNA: TGCGCCAGCAGATGGACCGGGACGGAATACAATGAGCAGTTCTTC. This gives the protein CASRWTGTEYNEQFF.

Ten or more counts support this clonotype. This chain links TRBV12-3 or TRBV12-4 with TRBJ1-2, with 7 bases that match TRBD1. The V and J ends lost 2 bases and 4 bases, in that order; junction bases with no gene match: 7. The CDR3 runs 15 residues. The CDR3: CASSLSRGRIYGYTF. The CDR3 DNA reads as TGTGCCAGCAGTTTATCGAGGGGGCGCATCTATGGCTACACCTTC.

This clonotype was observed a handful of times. The CDR3: CASSLNRGYEKLFF. CDR3 DNA sequence: TGCGCCAGCAGCTTAAACAGGGGTTACGAAAAACTGTTTTTT. The chain has TRBV5-1 and TRBJ1-4; TRBD1 matches 7 bases. Unmatched junction bases numbered 6, after V lost 2 bases and J lost 8 bases. The CDR3 is 14 residues long. CDR1 is SGHRS and CDR2 is YFSETQ in the germline V gene.

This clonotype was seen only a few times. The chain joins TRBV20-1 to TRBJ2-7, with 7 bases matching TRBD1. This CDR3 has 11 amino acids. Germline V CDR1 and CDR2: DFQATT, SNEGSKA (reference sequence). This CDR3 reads CRGDRAYEQYF. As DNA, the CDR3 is TGCAGAGGAGACAGGGCCTACGAGCAGTACTTC.

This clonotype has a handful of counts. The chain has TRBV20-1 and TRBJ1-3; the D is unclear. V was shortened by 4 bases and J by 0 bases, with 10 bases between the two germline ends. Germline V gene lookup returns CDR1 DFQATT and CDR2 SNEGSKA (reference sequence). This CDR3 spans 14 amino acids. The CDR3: CSATDIFSGNTIYF. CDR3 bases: TGCAGTGCTACCGATATCTTCTCTGGAAACACCATATATTTT.

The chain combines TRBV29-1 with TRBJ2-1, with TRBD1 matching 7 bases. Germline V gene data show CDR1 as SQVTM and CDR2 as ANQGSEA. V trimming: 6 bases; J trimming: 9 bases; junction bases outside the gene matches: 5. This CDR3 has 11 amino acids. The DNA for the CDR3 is TGCAGCGTGTTTGCAGGGGGTGAGCAGTTCTTC. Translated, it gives CSVFAGGEQFF.

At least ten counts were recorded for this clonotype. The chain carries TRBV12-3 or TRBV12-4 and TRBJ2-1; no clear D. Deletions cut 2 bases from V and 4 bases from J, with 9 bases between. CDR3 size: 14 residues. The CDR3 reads CASSLIQNYNEQFF. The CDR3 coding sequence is TGTGCCAGCAGTTTAATCCAGAATTACAATGAGCAGTTCTTC.

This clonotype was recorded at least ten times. CDR3 sequence (DNA): TGTGCCAGCAGCCCGAATCCAGAAGTAGCGGTCCGCTACAATGAGCAGTTCTTC. Its translation is CASSPNPEVAVRYNEQFF. This chain uses TRBV3-1 with TRBJ2-1; tentative D call: TRBD2 (6 bases). The CDR3 covers 18 residues. Germline values: CDR1 LGHDT, CDR2 YNNKEL (reference sequence). V gave up 4 bases and J gave up 3 bases, with 22 bases separating them.

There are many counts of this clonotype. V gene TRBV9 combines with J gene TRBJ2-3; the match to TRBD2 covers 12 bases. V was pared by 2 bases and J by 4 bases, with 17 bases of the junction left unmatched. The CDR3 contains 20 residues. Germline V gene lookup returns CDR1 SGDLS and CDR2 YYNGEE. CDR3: CASSVNPEGPSGRASDTQYF. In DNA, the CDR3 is TGTGCCAGCAGCGTCAACCCTGAGGGACCTAGCGGGAGGGCGTCAGATACGCAGTATTTT.

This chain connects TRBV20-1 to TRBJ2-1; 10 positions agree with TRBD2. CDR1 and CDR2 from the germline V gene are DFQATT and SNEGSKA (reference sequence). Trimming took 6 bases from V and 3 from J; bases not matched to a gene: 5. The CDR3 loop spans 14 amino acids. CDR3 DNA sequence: TGCAGTGCGCTCAGGACTAGCGGCTACAATGAGCAGTTCTTC. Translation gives CSALRTSGYNEQFF.

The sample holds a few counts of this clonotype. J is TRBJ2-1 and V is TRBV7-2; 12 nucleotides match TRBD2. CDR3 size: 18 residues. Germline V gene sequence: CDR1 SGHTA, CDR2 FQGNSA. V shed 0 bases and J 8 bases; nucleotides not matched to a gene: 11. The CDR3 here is CASSLARASGRASHEQFF. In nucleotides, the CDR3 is TGTGCCAGCAGCTTAGCGCGGGCTAGCGGGAGGGCTTCGCATGAGCAGTTCTTC. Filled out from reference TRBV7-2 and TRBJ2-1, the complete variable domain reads GAGVSQSPSNKVTEKGKDVELRCDPISGHTALYWYRQSLGQGLEFLIYFQGNSAPDKSGLPSDRFSAERTGGSVSTLTIQRTQQEDSAVYLCASSLARASGRASHEQFFGPGTRLTVL.

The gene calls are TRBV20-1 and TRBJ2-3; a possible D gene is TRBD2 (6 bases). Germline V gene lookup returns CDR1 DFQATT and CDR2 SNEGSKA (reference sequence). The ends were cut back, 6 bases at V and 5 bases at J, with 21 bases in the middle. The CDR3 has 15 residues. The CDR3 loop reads CSARHAAGDRDTQYF. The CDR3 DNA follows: TGCAGTGCCAGACACGCAGCGGGCGACAGAGATACGCAGTATTTT.

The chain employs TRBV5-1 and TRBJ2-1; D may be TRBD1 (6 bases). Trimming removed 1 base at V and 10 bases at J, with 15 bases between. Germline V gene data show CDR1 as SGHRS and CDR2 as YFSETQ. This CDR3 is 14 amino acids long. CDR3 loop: CASSLLGAPREQFF. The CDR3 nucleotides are TGCGCCAGCAGCTTGTTGGGGGCGCCACGCGAGCAGTTCTTC.

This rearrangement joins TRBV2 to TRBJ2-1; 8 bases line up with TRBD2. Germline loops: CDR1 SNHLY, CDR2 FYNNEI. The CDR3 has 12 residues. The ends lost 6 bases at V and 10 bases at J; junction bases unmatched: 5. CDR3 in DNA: TGTGCCAGCAGGCCAGCGGGAGACGAGCAGTTCTTC. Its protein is CASRPAGDEQFF.

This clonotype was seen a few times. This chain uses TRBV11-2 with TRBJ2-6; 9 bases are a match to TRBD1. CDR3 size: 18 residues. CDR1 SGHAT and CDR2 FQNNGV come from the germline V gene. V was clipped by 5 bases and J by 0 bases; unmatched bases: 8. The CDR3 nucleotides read TGTGCCAGCAGCGGGTTGGGACAGGGCCCCTCTGGGGCCAACGTCCTGACTTTC. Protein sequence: CASSGLGQGPSGANVLTF. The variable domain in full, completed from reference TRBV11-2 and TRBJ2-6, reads EAGVAQSPRYKIIEKRQSVAFWCNPISGHATLYWYQQILGQGPKLLIQFQNNGVVDDSQLPKDRFSAERLKGVDSTLKIQPAKLEDSAVYLCASSGLGQGPSGANVLTFGAGSRLTVL.

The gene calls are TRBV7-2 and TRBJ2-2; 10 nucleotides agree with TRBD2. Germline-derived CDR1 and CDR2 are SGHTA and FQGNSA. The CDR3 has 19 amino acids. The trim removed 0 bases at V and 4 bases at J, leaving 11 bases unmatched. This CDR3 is CASSLALGLAGAFTGELFF. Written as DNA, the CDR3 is TGTGCCAGCAGCTTAGCGCTAGGTCTAGCGGGGGCTTTCACCGGGGAGCTGTTTTTT.

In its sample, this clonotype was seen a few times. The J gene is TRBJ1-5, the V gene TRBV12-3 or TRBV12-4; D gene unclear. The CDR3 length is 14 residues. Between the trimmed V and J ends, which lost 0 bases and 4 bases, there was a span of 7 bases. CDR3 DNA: TGTGCCAGCAGTTTAGCGCTGGGGAATCAGCCCCAGCATTTT. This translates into CASSLALGNQPQHF.

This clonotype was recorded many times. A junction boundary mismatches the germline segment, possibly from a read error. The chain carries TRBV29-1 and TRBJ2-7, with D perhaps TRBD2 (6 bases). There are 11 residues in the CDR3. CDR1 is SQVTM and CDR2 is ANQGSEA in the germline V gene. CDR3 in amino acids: CSVSLLTGTQF. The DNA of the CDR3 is TGCAGCGTTTCTCTTCTAACCGGGACTCAGTTC.

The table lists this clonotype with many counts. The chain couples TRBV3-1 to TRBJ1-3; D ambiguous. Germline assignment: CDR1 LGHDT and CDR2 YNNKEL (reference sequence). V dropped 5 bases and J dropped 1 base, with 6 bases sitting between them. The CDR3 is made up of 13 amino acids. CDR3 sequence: CASSALSGNTIYF. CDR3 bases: TGTGCCAGCAGCGCTCTATCTGGAAACACCATATATTTT.

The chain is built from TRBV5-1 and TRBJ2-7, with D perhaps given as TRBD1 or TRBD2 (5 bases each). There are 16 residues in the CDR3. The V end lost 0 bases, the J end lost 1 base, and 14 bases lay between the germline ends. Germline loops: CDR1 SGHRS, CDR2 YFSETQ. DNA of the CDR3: TGCGCCAGCAGCTTGGAGACCAGGGAGTTTTCCTACGAGCAGTACTTC. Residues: CASSLETREFSYEQYF.

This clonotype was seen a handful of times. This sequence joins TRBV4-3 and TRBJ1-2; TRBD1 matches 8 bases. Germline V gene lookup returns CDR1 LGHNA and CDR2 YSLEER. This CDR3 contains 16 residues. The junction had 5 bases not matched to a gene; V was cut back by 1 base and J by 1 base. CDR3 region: CASSQADRGSNYGYTF. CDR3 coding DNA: TGCGCCAGCAGCCAAGCTGACAGGGGTAGTAACTATGGCTACACCTTC.

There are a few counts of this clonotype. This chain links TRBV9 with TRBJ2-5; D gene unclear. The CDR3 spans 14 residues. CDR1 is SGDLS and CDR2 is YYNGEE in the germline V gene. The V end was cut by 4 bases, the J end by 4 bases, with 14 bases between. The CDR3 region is CASSPSHYGETQYF. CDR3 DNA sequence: TGTGCCAGCAGCCCCAGCCACTATGGAGAGACCCAGTACTTC.

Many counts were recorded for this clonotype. As DNA, the CDR3 is TGTGCCAGCAGCCTCGCCGGGTACACTGAAGCTTTCTTT. It codes for CASSLAGYTEAFF. The chain has TRBV12-3 or TRBV12-4 and TRBJ1-1; D gene uncertain. This CDR3 is built from 13 residues. V gave up 6 bases and J gave up 3 bases, with 11 bases separating them.

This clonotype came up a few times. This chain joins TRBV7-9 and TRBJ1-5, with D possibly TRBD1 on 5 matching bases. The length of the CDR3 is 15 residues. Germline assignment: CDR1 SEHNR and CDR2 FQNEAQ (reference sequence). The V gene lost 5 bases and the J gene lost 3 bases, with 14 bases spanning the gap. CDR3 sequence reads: CASSKGVRDNQPQHF. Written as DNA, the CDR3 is TGTGCCAGCAGCAAAGGGGTCCGGGACAATCAGCCCCAGCATTTT.

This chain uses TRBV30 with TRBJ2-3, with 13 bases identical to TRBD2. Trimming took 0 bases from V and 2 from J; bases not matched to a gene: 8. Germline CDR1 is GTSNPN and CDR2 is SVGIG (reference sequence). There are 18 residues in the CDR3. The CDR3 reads CAWSVPWTSGGTTDTQYF. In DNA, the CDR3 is TGTGCCTGGAGTGTACCATGGACTAGCGGGGGCACCACAGATACGCAGTATTTT.

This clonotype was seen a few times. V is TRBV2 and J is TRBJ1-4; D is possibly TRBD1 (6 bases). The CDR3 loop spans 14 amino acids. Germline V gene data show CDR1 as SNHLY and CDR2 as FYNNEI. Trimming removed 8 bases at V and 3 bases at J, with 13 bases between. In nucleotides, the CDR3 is TGTGCCAGCTGCCACAGGGAGGCTAATGAAAAACTGTTTTTT. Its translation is CASCHREANEKLFF.

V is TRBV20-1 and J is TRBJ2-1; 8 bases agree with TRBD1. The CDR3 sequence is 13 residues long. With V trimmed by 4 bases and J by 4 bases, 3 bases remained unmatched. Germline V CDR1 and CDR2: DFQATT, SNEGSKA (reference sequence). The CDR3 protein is CSAKHRGYNEQFF. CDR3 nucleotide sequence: TGCAGTGCTAAACACAGGGGGTACAATGAGCAGTTCTTC.